This record covers a single TCR beta chain. What it binds is not known. This CDR3 comprises 16 residues. CDR1 is MNHNS and CDR2 is SASEGT in the germline V gene. V was shortened by 1 base and J by 5 bases, with 14 bases between the two germline ends. The PCR made use of 60 Vbeta and 13 Jbeta primers. Produced via immunoSEQ multiplex PCR; TCRdb's table is partial and in-frame only. The table has 150,000 to 200,000 clones, 75% to 90% seen once. This specimen comes from a study of cytomegalovirus exposure and HLA in healthy donors. General study results and limits: Three chains tied to CMV proved CMV antigen-specific in vitro.

This TCR was recovered from a woman younger than 30 in good health and CMV-seronegative. The rearrangement uses TRBV6-1 and TRBJ2-2; maybe TRBD1 (6 bases). Sequencing was performed on PBMCs. CDR3 sequence: CASSEDLEGVTGELFF. CDR3 DNA: TGTGCCAGCAGTGAAGATCTCGAGGGGGTAACCGGGGAGCTGTTTTTT.